This T cell receptor beta chain came from a study of T cells in Graves' hyperthyroidism and ophthalmopathy. This clonotype was picked up a small number of times. Its antigen is not identified. Graves' hyperthyroidism was deemed stable given no ophthalmopathy progression within 18 months. RNA transcripts were the template for amplifying TCR beta CDR3 regions. First-round RT-PCR targeting the TCR CDR3 was performed with the HTBI primer set. TCRdb called the multiplex PCR reads again in MiXCR, with one record for every CDR3 protein. The sample gives hundreds of thousands of distinct CDR3 sequences, about 45% of which show up once; approximately 8.2% is in the top ten. Study observations and caveats: Among clonotypes expanded in thyroid above 0.001, most were also found in blood.

The CDR3 is 14 residues long. Unmatched junction bases numbered 8, after V lost 3 bases and J lost 10 bases. Per germline, CDR1 DFQATT and CDR2 SNEGSKA (reference sequence). The sequencing input was peripheral blood or thyroid tissue (not recorded which). V is TRBV20-1 and J is TRBJ1-6; 8 bases fit TRBD1. The receptor was isolated from a woman aged 18-35 years with Graves' hyperthyroidism. The DNA of the CDR3 is TGCAGTGCTAGGCGGGGACAGGCGGGGTCACCCCTCCACTTT. Amino acids: CSARRGQAGSPLHF.